Shown below are 18 T cell receptor beta chains from a single sample sequenced in a study of STAT5B mutations in CD4+ large granular lymphocyte leukemia. The table came from immunoSEQ multiplex PCR; TCRdb's copy has only in-frame clones and leaves some out. The table has approximately 28,000 clones, approximately 91% seen once; the top ten hold around 0.38%. The sequencing sample was made of CD4+ T cells from blood buffy coats. Receptors were obtained from a human donor in good health.

V usage is TRBV10-2 and J usage is TRBJ2-2, with unresolved D. CDR3 length: 12 amino acids. The germline V gene has CDR1 WSHSY and CDR2 SAAADI. V was trimmed by 7 bases and J by 6 bases, leaving 9 bases between them. The CDR3 sequence: CASKWPSGELFF. CDR3 DNA sequence: TGCGCCAGCAAATGGCCCTCCGGGGAGCTGTTTTTT.

The chain combines TRBV9 with TRBJ2-3; D is uncertain. This CDR3 comprises 14 residues. V lost 4 bases, J lost 3 bases, and 12 bases lay in between. Looked up from germline, CDR1 is SGDLS and CDR2 is YYNGEE. CDR3 region: CASSRAQNTDTQYF. CDR3 nucleotides: TGTGCCAGCAGCAGAGCGCAAAATACAGATACGCAGTATTTT.

The rearrangement uses TRBV27 and TRBJ2-7; TRBD1 might be the D (6 bases). The CDR3 totals 15 residues. The V end was cut by 4 bases, the J end by 4 bases, with 17 bases between. CDR1 MNHEY and CDR2 SMNVEV come from the germline V gene (reference sequence). CDR3 sequence: CASSSPGQGRYEQYF. CDR3 coding DNA: TGTGCCAGCAGTTCACCGGGACAAGGACGATACGAGCAGTACTTC.

This clone was counted once. V is TRBV7-2 and J is TRBJ2-3; D is unresolved. The CDR3 is made up of 14 amino acids. Germline CDR1 SGHTA, CDR2 FQGNSA. V lost 2 bases and J lost 4, with 10 bases in between. In nucleotides, the CDR3 is TGTGCCAGCAGCTTAACGCTAGGTCCAGATACGCAGTATTTT. Protein: CASSLTLGPDTQYF.

V and J are TRBV5-4 and TRBJ1-1; no reliable D call. The CDR3 is 14 residues long. The germline V gene has CDR1 SGHNT and CDR2 YYREEE (reference sequence). V lost 4 bases to trimming and J lost 1 base, with 11 bases between them. CDR3 region: CASSAQVGNTEAFF. CDR3 nucleotide sequence: TGTGCCAGCAGCGCCCAAGTTGGGAACACTGAAGCTTTCTTT.

The J gene is TRBJ2-2, the V gene TRBV7-9; D is unresolved. The germline gives CDR1 SEHNR, CDR2 FQNEAQ (reference sequence). With 6 bases removed from V and 7 bases from J, the gap between germline ends came to 9 bases. The CDR3 is 12 amino acids. CDR3 region: CASSWALGELFF. The CDR3 nucleotides are TGTGCCAGCAGTTGGGCCCTCGGGGAGCTGTTTTTT.

V gene TRBV19 combines with J gene TRBJ2-1; D could derive from TRBD1 or TRBD2 (5 bases each). CDR1 and CDR2 from the germline V gene are LNHDA and SQIVND (reference sequence). This CDR3 is built from 15 residues. V lost 4 bases and J lost 8, with 18 bases in between. CDR3 sequence reads: CASSTVGGGVHEQFF. DNA of the CDR3: TGTGCCAGTAGTACCGTGGGTGGGGGAGTCCATGAGCAGTTCTTC.

The chain carries TRBV19 and TRBJ2-3; possibly TRBD1 for D (6 bases). The germline V and J ends were trimmed by 8 bases and 0 bases, with 12 bases remaining between them. The CDR3 covers 14 residues. The germline V gene encodes CDR1 LNHDA and CDR2 SQIVND (reference sequence). CDR3 region: CASSDRPSTDTQYF. The CDR3 DNA reads TGTGCCAGTTCAGACAGGCCCAGCACAGATACGCAGTATTTT. The whole variable domain, filled in from reference TRBV19 and TRBJ2-3, reads DGGITQSPKYLFRKEGQNVTLSCEQNLNHDAMYWYRQDPGQGLRLIYYSQIVNDFQKGDIAEGYSVSREKKESFPLTVTSAQKNPTAFYLCASSDRPSTDTQYFGPGTRLTVL.

V and J are TRBV28 and TRBJ2-2, with D perhaps matching TRBD1 (6 bases). Germline-derived CDR1 and CDR2 are MDHEN and SYDVKM. With 6 bases removed from V and 0 bases from J, the gap between germline ends came to 17 bases. CDR3 length: 17 amino acids. The CDR3 nucleotides read TGTGCCAGCAGCAAATGGTCCCAGGGGACGAACACCGGGGAGCTGTTTTTT. It encodes CASSKWSQGTNTGELFF.

V gene TRBV7-9 combines with J gene TRBJ1-1; 9 bases map to TRBD1. J gave up 4 bases and V 5 bases, and 8 bases lay outside the gene matches. The CDR3 spans 15 residues. The V gene's germline CDR1 is SEHNR and CDR2 FQNEAQ (reference sequence). CDR3 sequence reads: CASSTRQGDGTEAFF. The CDR3 nucleotides are TGTGCCAGCAGCACCCGACAGGGGGATGGCACTGAAGCTTTCTTT. The full variable domain, in which reference TRBV7-9 and TRBJ1-1 provide the parts outside the CDR3, is DTGVSQNPRHKITKRGQNVTFRCDPISEHNRLYWYRQTLGQGPEFLTYFQNEAQLEKSRLLSDRFSAERPKGSFSTLEIQRTEQGDSAMYLCASSTRQGDGTEAFFGQGTRLTVV.

CDR3 region: CASSLAGAPNTEAFF. For the CDR3, the DNA is TGTGCCAGCAGCTTAGCAGGTGCACCGAACACTGAAGCTTTCTTT. The chain links TRBV7-2 to TRBJ1-1; D gene ambiguous. Deletions cut 0 bases from V and 1 base from J, with 9 bases between. CDR1 is SGHTA and CDR2 is FQGNSA in the germline V gene. The CDR3 spans 15 residues.

The gene calls are TRBV6-1 and TRBJ1-5; 9 bases match TRBD1. The CDR3 has 13 residues. After removal of 6 bases from V and 7 bases from J, the junction contained 4 bases not matched to a gene. Germline CDR1 MNHNS, CDR2 SASEGT. The CDR3 DNA reads TGTGCCAGCAGACCTACAGGGGGCCAGCCCCAGCATTTT. As protein: CASRPTGGQPQHF.

This chain connects TRBV30 to TRBJ1-1; unclear D gene. This CDR3 is 11 amino acids long. Trimming stripped 2 bases from V and 1 base from J, with 2 bases between. The germline gives CDR1 GTSNPN, CDR2 SVGIG (reference sequence). In nucleotides, the CDR3 is TGTGCCTGGAGTCGGAACACTGAAGCTTTCTTT. Translated, it gives CAWSRNTEAFF. Variable domain in full (rest from reference TRBV30 and TRBJ1-1): SQTIHQWPATLVQPVGSPLSLECTVEGTSNPNLYWYRQAAGRGLQLLFYSVGIGQISSEVPQNLSASRPQDRQFILSSKKLLLSDSGFYLCAWSRNTEAFFGQGTRLTVV.

The chain couples TRBV19 to TRBJ1-4; TRBD1 matches 7 bases. V trimming: 5 bases; J trimming: 4 bases; junction bases outside the gene matches: 7. The germline V gene has CDR1 LNHDA and CDR2 SQIVND (reference sequence). This CDR3 has 15 residues. CDR3 sequence: CASSFPGQYNEKLFF. DNA of the CDR3: TGTGCCAGTAGTTTTCCGGGACAGTATAATGAAAAACTGTTTTTT. Full variable domain (outside the CDR3, taken from reference TRBV19 and TRBJ1-4): DGGITQSPKYLFRKEGQNVTLSCEQNLNHDAMYWYRQDPGQGLRLIYYSQIVNDFQKGDIAEGYSVSREKKESFPLTVTSAQKNPTAFYLCASSFPGQYNEKLFFGSGTQLSVL.

This clone was counted a single time. V usage is TRBV7-9 and J usage is TRBJ1-1; D gene uncertain. With 5 bases removed from V and 5 bases from J, the gap between germline ends came to 9 bases. The CDR3 is 12 amino acids. CDR1 and CDR2 (germline): SEHNR, FQNEAQ (reference sequence). This CDR3 reads CASSPFGTEAFF. For the CDR3, the DNA is TGTGCCAGCAGCCCATTCGGGACTGAAGCTTTCTTT.

This clone was observed once. V gene TRBV28 combines with J gene TRBJ1-1; D ambiguous. The CDR3 sequence is 14 residues long. Germline CDR1 MDHEN, CDR2 SYDVKM. Trimming took 6 bases from V and 8 from J, leaving 19 bases between them. The CDR3 loop is CASSQSAGLREAFF. CDR3 bases: TGTGCCAGCAGCCAAAGCGCGGGGTTACGGGAAGCTTTCTTT.

The CDR3 region has the DNA TGTGCCATCAGTGGGACCGAAGCACAAGAGACCCAGTACTTC. Protein: CAISGTEAQETQYF. This chain links TRBV10-3 with TRBJ2-5; D ambiguous. Trimming took off 4 bases at V and 2 bases at J, with 11 bases between the two ends. The V gene's germline CDR1 is ENHRY and CDR2 SYGVKD. The CDR3 has 14 amino acids.

The V and J genes are TRBV7-3 and TRBJ2-1; 8 bases are shared with TRBD2. The CDR3 runs to 13 residues. CDR1 and CDR2 (germline): SGHTA, FQGTGA. J was trimmed by 9 bases and V by 6 bases; bases with no gene match: 7. CDR3 nucleotides: TGTGCCAGCAGGAGAGTGGCGGGAGGTGAGCAGTTCTTC. The encoded protein is CASRRVAGGEQFF.